One sample yielded the 23 T cell receptor beta chains listed below, sequenced in a study of shared clonotypes between healthy human individuals. Clones were sequenced by immunoSEQ multiplex PCR, and TCRdb holds only the in-frame ones, with some missing. The table shows millions of clones, with approximately 95% occurring only once. The sequenced material came from naive CD4+ T cells from PBMCs. The subset here: CD45RA+ positively selected. The source of these receptors is a man aged 18 to 35 in good health. Some clones in this sample may be carry-over from other donors' samples.

The chain has TRBV6-9 and TRBJ2-7, with 8 bases matching TRBD2. The CDR3 loop spans 14 amino acids. The junction had 6 bases not matched to a gene; V was cut back by 3 bases and J by 5 bases. Germline values: CDR1 MNHGY, CDR2 SVAAGI. CDR3: CASSYMAGGHEQYF. The DNA for the CDR3 is TGTGCCAGCAGTTACATGGCGGGGGGCCACGAGCAGTACTTC.

Concerning this clone itself: Other DNA sequences in this specimen translate into the identical CDR3. The chain has TRBV28 and TRBJ2-5; no reliable D call. The CDR3 totals 11 residues. Germline V gene lookup returns CDR1 MDHEN and CDR2 SYDVKM. The V end lost 4 bases, the J end lost 5 bases, and 5 bases lay between the germline ends. The CDR3 here is CASSSMETQYF. The CDR3 nucleotides are TGTGCCAGCAGTTCGATGGAGACCCAGTACTTC.

The V and J genes are TRBV10-3 and TRBJ2-5, with D possibly TRBD1 on 5 matching bases. CDR1 and CDR2 (germline): ENHRY, SYGVKD. Deletions cut 3 bases from V and 4 bases from J, with 9 bases between. This CDR3 has 13 residues. The CDR3 DNA is TGTGCCATCAGTGACAGGGTCCGAGAGACCCAGTACTTC. It translates to CAISDRVRETQYF.

The chain employs TRBV14 and TRBJ2-1; 15 nucleotides align to TRBD2. Germline CDR1 is SGHDN and CDR2 is FVKESK. The J segment lost 4 bases and the V segment lost 4 bases, leaving 8 bases of the junction unmatched. This CDR3 is 18 amino acids long. As DNA, the CDR3 is TGTGCCAGCAGCCGCGGGACTAGCGGGAGGCCCCCTTACAATGAGCAGTTCTTC. Amino acids: CASSRGTSGRPPYNEQFF.

The chain uses TRBV28 and TRBJ2-3, with 11 bases aligning to TRBD2. Per the germline V gene, CDR1 is MDHEN and CDR2 is SYDVKM. There are 15 residues in the CDR3. The V gene end was trimmed by 4 bases and the J gene end by 3 bases; junction bases not matched to a gene: 3. CDR3 protein: CASSSLAGVTDTQYF. The CDR3 DNA is TGTGCCAGCAGTTCACTAGCGGGAGTGACAGATACGCAGTATTTT.

The V gene is TRBV5-1, the J gene TRBJ2-7, with D maybe TRBD2 (6 bases). Trimming removed 4 bases from V and 5 bases from J, with 19 bases in between. Germline V gene data show CDR1 as SGHRS and CDR2 as YFSETQ. The CDR3 spans 15 residues. The CDR3 here is CASSRRGRDLDEQYF. DNA for the CDR3: TGCGCCAGCAGCAGGAGGGGCAGGGATCTCGACGAGCAGTACTTC.

This chain's CDR3 is CASSLTDFSNTGELFF. CDR3 sequence (DNA): TGTGCCAGCAGCTTAACTGATTTTTCGAACACCGGGGAGCTGTTTTTT. The chain recombines TRBV11-1 with TRBJ2-2; no firm D call. This CDR3 comprises 16 residues. The ends were cut back, 2 bases at V and 0 bases at J, with 10 bases in the middle. In germline, CDR1 is SGHAT, CDR2 FQDESV (reference sequence).

The V and J genes are TRBV4-1 and TRBJ1-1; 8 bases fit TRBD1. The CDR3 consists of 13 residues. Trimming cost V 10 bases and J 6 bases; bases outside gene matches: 10. Germline assignment: CDR1 MGHRA and CDR2 YSYEKL. The CDR3 here is CATSDRGLAEAFF. CDR3 in DNA: TGCGCCACCTCCGACAGGGGATTGGCTGAAGCTTTCTTT.

This clone was seen a single time. The rearrangement links TRBV6-5 to TRBJ1-1; TRBD1 agrees at 7 bases. V shed 6 bases and J 1 base; nucleotides not matched to a gene: 5. This CDR3 has 14 amino acids. The germline V gene encodes CDR1 MNHEY and CDR2 SVGAGI. As DNA, the CDR3 is TGTGCCAGCAGGGCCGACAGGGCGAACACTGAAGCTTTCTTT. Amino acids: CASRADRANTEAFF.

This sequence joins TRBV5-1 and TRBJ2-1; 7 positions agree with TRBD1. CDR3 size: 15 residues. Germline V lookup: CDR1 SGHRS, CDR2 YFSETQ. V dropped 0 bases and J dropped 2; count of bases not matched to a gene: 2. In nucleotides, the CDR3 is TGCGCCAGCAGCTTGGATGACAGGGCCTACAATGAGCAGTTCTTC. This encodes CASSLDDRAYNEQFF.

This clone has only one observation. J is TRBJ2-1 and V is TRBV7-3; 15 bases align to TRBD2. Germline V lookup: CDR1 SGHTA, CDR2 FQGTGA. After removal of 5 bases from V and 4 bases from J, the junction contained 9 bases not matched to a gene. CDR3 length: 18 amino acids. In nucleotides, the CDR3 is TGTGCCAGCAGCCCCGGGACTAGCGGGAGGTACCTTTACAATGAGCAGTTCTTC. Amino acids: CASSPGTSGRYLYNEQFF.

This clone has a single count. The chain uses TRBV5-1 and TRBJ1-4; D is unresolved. This CDR3 contains 15 residues. Germline V lookup: CDR1 SGHRS, CDR2 YFSETQ. V lost 0 bases to trimming and J lost 4 bases, with 10 bases between them. The CDR3 DNA sequence: TGCGCCAGCAGCTTGGACGGCAGAAGTAATGAAAAACTGTTTTTT. The encoded protein is CASSLDGRSNEKLFF.

The J gene is TRBJ2-7, the V gene TRBV15, with TRBD1 identical over 7 bases. The CDR3 is made up of 15 amino acids. The germline gives CDR1 LNHNV, CDR2 YYDKDF (reference sequence). Trimming cost V 4 bases and J 7 bases; bases outside gene matches: 13. The CDR3 DNA follows: TGTGCCACCAGCACAAGACAGGGAAGTTTCCTAGAGCAGTACTTC. Its translation is CATSTRQGSFLEQYF.

The V and J genes are TRBV28 and TRBJ2-7; D gene ambiguous. From germline, CDR1 is MDHEN and CDR2 SYDVKM. The CDR3 sequence is 15 residues long. The V end lost 6 bases, the J end lost 3 bases, and 18 bases lay between the germline ends. CDR3 protein: CASRARGSRSYEQYF. Here the CDR3 DNA reads TGTGCCAGCAGAGCGAGAGGTTCTAGGAGCTACGAGCAGTACTTC.

This clone was seen only once. Additional DNA sequences in this sample encode the identical CDR3. This rearrangement joins TRBV5-1 to TRBJ2-7; unclear D gene. The germline CDR1 and CDR2 sequences are SGHRS and YFSETQ. CDR3 length equals 12 residues. V was pared by 5 bases and J by 0 bases, with 6 bases between. This CDR3 is CASRPDSYEQYF. The CDR3 DNA reads as TGCGCCAGCAGACCTGACTCCTACGAGCAGTACTTC.

The J gene is TRBJ2-7, the V gene TRBV28, with 7 bases matching TRBD2. V lost 1 base, J lost 0 bases, and 12 bases stayed unmatched. Looked up from germline, CDR1 is MDHEN and CDR2 is SYDVKM. The CDR3 totals 18 residues. The CDR3 nucleotides are TGTGCCAGCAGTTTATTGGTTCGGCTAGCGGATATCTCCTACGAGCAGTACTTC. Translation: CASSLLVRLADISYEQYF.

The chain links TRBV4-2 to TRBJ2-2; 7 bases map to TRBD2. The junction had 2 bases not matched to a gene; V was cut back by 0 bases and J by 4 bases. The CDR3 loop spans 15 amino acids. Germline-derived CDR1 and CDR2 are LGHNA and YNFKEQ. The CDR3 DNA reads TGTGCCAGCAGCCAAGAAGCTAGCGGCACCGGGGAGCTGTTTTTT. It specifies CASSQEASGTGELFF.

The genes are TRBV2 and TRBJ2-3, with a possible D match to TRBD1 (5 bases). The CDR3 totals 16 residues. Germline CDR1 is SNHLY and CDR2 is FYNNEI. V lost 7 bases to trimming and J lost 2 bases, with 19 bases between them. CDR3 in amino acids: CASTPPDTLLTDTQYF. CDR3 coding DNA: TGTGCCAGCACTCCTCCGGACACCCTCCTCACAGATACGCAGTATTTT.

The CDR3 sequence: CATSEGQHNSPLHF. The DNA of the CDR3 is TGTGCCACCTCTGAGGGACAGCATAATTCACCCCTCCACTTT. The chain recombines TRBV9 with TRBJ1-6; 7 bases are a match to TRBD1. J lost 5 bases, V lost 9 bases, and 8 bases had no gene match. CDR1 SGDLS and CDR2 YYNGEE come from the germline V gene. The CDR3 runs 14 residues.

The chain recombines TRBV5-4 with TRBJ2-1; D not resolved. The germline V and J ends were trimmed by 3 bases and 5 bases, with 21 bases remaining between them. CDR1 and CDR2 (germline): SGHNT, YYREEE (reference sequence). CDR3 length equals 17 residues. The chain's CDR3 is CASSYGLTARSDNEQFF. The CDR3 nucleotides read TGTGCCAGCAGCTACGGTTTAACAGCACGGTCCGACAATGAGCAGTTCTTC.

The chain employs TRBV4-3 and TRBJ2-1; no clear D. Per the germline V gene, CDR1 is LGHNA and CDR2 is YSLEER. The V and J ends lost 0 bases and 8 bases respectively, with 14 bases between them. CDR3 length equals 15 residues. The DNA of the CDR3 is TGCGCCAGCAGCCAAGACGGTGTTGTGGTGGATGAGCAGTTCTTC. Amino acid sequence: CASSQDGVVVDEQFF.

This clone has a single count. The V gene is TRBV11-1, the J gene TRBJ2-2; 9 bases match TRBD1. V lost 5 bases to trimming and J lost 4 bases; unmatched junction nucleotides: 5. Germline V gives CDR1 SGHAT, CDR2 FQDESV (reference sequence). This CDR3 has 15 amino acids. CDR3 nucleotides: TGTGCCAGCAGCCACAGGGGGCGAGGCACCGGGGAGCTGTTTTTT. Amino acid sequence: CASSHRGRGTGELFF.

The gene calls are TRBV6-5 and TRBJ1-2; D ambiguous. The CDR3 spans 13 residues. Germline V gene lookup returns CDR1 MNHEY and CDR2 SVGAGI. V was clipped by 7 bases and J by 6 bases, with 15 bases between them. The CDR3 reads CASTSWTQDGYTF. The DNA for the CDR3 is TGTGCCAGCACTTCATGGACCCAGGATGGCTACACCTTC.